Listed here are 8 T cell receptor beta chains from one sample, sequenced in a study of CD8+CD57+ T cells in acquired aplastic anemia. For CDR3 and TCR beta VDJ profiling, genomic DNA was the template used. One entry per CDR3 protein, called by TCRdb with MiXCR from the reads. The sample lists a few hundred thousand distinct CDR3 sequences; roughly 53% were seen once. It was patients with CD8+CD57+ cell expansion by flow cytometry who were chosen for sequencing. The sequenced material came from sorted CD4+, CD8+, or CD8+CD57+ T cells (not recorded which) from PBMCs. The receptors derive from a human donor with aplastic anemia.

CDR3 in amino acids: CSVEPRTANYGYTF. For the CDR3, the DNA is TGCAGCGTTGAACCCAGGACAGCTAACTATGGCTACACCTTC. The rearrangement joins TRBV29-1 to TRBJ1-2; tentatively, D is TRBD1 (6 bases). The CDR3 loop spans 14 amino acids. Germline V CDR1 and CDR2: SQVTM, ANQGSEA. V lost 2 bases and J lost 0, with 10 bases in between.

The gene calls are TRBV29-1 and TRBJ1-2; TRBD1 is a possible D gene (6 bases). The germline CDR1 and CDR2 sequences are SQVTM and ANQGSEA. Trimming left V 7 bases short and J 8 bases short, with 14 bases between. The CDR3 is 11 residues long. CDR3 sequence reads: CSGGGRGGYTF. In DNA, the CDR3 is TGCAGCGGAGGGGGACGGGGCGGCTACACCTTC.

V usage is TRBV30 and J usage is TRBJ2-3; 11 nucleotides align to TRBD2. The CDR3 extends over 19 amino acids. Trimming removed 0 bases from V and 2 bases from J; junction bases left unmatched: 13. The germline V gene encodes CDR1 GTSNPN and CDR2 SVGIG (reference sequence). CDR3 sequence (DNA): TGTGCCTGGAGTGTAGCGGGGGCTAGCGGGGGGCGATTCACAGATACGCAGTATTTT. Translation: CAWSVAGASGGRFTDTQYF. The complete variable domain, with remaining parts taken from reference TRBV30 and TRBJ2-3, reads SQTIHQWPATLVQPVGSPLSLECTVEGTSNPNLYWYRQAAGRGLQLLFYSVGIGQISSEVPQNLSASRPQDRQFILSSKKLLLSDSGFYLCAWSVAGASGGRFTDTQYFGPGTRLTVL.

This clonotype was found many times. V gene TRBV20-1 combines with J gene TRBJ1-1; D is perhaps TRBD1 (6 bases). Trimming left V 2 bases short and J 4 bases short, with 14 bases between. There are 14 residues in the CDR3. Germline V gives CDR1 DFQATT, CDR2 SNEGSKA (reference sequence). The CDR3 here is CSARQGRDGTEAFF. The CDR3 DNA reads TGCAGTGCTAGACAGGGGCGTGATGGCACTGAAGCTTTCTTT.

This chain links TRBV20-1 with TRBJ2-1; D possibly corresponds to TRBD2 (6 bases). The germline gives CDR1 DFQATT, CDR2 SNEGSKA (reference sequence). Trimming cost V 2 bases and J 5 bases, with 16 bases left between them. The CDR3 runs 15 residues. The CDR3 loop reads CSARLATKLDNEQFF. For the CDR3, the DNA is TGCAGTGCTAGACTAGCGACTAAGCTAGACAATGAGCAGTTCTTC.

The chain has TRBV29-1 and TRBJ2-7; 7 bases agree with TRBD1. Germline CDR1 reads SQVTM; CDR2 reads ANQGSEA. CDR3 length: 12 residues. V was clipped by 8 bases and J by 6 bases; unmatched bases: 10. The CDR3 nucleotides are TGCAGCCAAGGGACAGCAACGGGCGAGCAGTACTTC. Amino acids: CSQGTATGEQYF.

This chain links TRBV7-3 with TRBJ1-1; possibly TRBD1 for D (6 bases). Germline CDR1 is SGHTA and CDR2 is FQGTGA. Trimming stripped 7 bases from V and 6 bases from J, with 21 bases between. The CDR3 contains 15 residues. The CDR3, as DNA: TGTGCCAGCAACGTAGTGAGGGGGTCTAACGCTGAAGCTTTCTTT. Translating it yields CASNVVRGSNAEAFF.

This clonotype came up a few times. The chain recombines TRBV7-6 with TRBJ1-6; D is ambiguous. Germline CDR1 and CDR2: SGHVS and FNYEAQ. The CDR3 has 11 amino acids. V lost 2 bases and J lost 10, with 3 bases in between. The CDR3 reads CASSLISPLHF. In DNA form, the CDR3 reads TGTGCCAGCAGCTTAATCTCACCCCTCCACTTT.